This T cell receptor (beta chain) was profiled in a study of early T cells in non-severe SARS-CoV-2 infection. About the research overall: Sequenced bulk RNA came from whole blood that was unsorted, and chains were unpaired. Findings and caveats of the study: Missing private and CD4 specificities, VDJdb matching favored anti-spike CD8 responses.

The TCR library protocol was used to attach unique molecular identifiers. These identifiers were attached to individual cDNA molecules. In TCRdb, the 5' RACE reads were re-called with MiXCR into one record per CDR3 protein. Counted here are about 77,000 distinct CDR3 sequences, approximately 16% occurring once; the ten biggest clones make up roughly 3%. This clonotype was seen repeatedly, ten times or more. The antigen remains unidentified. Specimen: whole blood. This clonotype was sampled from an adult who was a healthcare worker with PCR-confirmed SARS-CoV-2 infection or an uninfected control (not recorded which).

The CDR3 loop is CASSEPRGATGANVLTF. The CDR3 DNA is TGTGCCAGCAGTGAGCCGAGGGGCGCGACGGGGGCCAACGTCCTGACTTTC. The V and J genes are TRBV6-1 and TRBJ2-6; either TRBD1 or TRBD2 may fit D (5 bases each). The CDR3 contains 17 residues. Germline assignment: CDR1 MNHNS and CDR2 SASEGT. Trimming took off 3 bases at V and 4 bases at J, with 16 bases between the two ends.